A single sample gave rise to the 30 T cell receptor beta chains below, sequenced in a study. Assay used: immunoSEQ multiplex PCR; TCRdb lists only in-frame clones, some missing. The sample lists about 50,000 clones, 80% to 95% occurring once. Sample: PBMCs. These receptors were obtained from a middle-aged man with rheumatoid arthritis.

This clone was detected once. V is TRBV2 and J is TRBJ1-1, with a tentative D call TRBD1 (6 bases). This CDR3 comprises 17 residues. Per the germline V gene, CDR1 is SNHLY and CDR2 is FYNNEI. V gave up 6 bases and J gave up 4 bases, with 24 bases separating them. CDR3 sequence reads: CASRAAQGMGSGTEAFF. The CDR3 bases are TGTGCCAGCAGAGCTGCTCAGGGGATGGGTTCAGGCACTGAAGCTTTCTTT.

This chain joins TRBV15 and TRBJ2-7, with a weak D call TRBD2 (7 bases). The V end lost 5 bases, the J end lost 5 bases, and 16 bases lay between the germline ends. This CDR3 has 14 amino acids. In germline, CDR1 is LNHNV, CDR2 YYDKDF (reference sequence). The CDR3 coding sequence is TGTGCCACCAGCCGGGGGGCAGGAATGGACGAGCAGTACTTC. Amino acid sequence: CATSRGAGMDEQYF.

The J gene is TRBJ2-3, the V gene TRBV28; D not resolved. This CDR3 has 14 residues. Looked up from germline, CDR1 is MDHEN and CDR2 is SYDVKM. V was trimmed by 2 bases and J by 0 bases, leaving 6 bases between them. Written as DNA, the CDR3 is TGTGCCAGCAGTTTACCCGGCAGCACAGATACGCAGTATTTT. It yields the protein CASSLPGSTDTQYF. Complete variable domain (other parts from reference TRBV28 and TRBJ2-3): DVKVTQSSRYLVKRTGEKVFLECVQDMDHENMFWYRQDPGLGLRLIYFSYDVKMKEKGDIPEGYSVSREKKERFSLILESASTNQTSMYLCASSLPGSTDTQYFGPGTRLTVL.

This chain uses TRBV18 with TRBJ1-1, with 10 bases fitting TRBD1. CDR3 length: 20 residues. The J segment lost 0 bases and the V segment lost 1 base, leaving 14 bases of the junction unmatched. Germline CDR1 KGHSH, CDR2 LQKENI. CDR3 nucleotide sequence: TGTGCCAGCTCACCACTCCCATCGGGACAGGGGAGGGGTGTGAACACTGAAGCTTTCTTT. The encoded protein is CASSPLPSGQGRGVNTEAFF.

The chain carries TRBV7-9 and TRBJ2-3; D gene unclear. Germline values: CDR1 SEHNR, CDR2 FQNEAQ (reference sequence). The CDR3 has 15 amino acids. V was pared by 1 base and J by 1 base, with 9 bases between. In DNA form, the CDR3 reads TGTGCCAGCAGCTTAGTGGCAGCTCGCACAGATACGCAGTATTTT. This gives the protein CASSLVAARTDTQYF.

V gene TRBV5-1 combines with J gene TRBJ2-3; 7 bases line up with TRBD2. With 6 bases clipped from V and 4 bases from J, the junction kept 8 bases outside the gene matches. Germline CDR1 and CDR2: SGHRS and YFSETQ. This CDR3 spans 14 amino acids. The CDR3 DNA follows: TGCGCCAGCAACGCGTTAGCGGGTTCAGATACGCAGTATTTT. It is translated as CASNALAGSDTQYF.

This chain uses TRBV6-5 with TRBJ1-2, with 8 positions matching TRBD1. V trimming: 7 bases; J trimming: 2 bases; junction bases outside the gene matches: 6. This CDR3 is 14 amino acids long. Germline CDR1 is MNHEY and CDR2 is SVGAGI. The CDR3 DNA sequence: TGTGCCAGCATGGGCAGGGGGCTCAACTATGGCTACACCTTC. This sequence encodes CASMGRGLNYGYTF.

Remarks on this clone: The junction does not match germline at one end; this may be a read error. The V gene is TRBV7-7, the J gene TRBJ2-2; TRBD1 matches at 8 bases. The CDR3 has 14 amino acids. Per germline, CDR1 SSHAT and CDR2 FNYEAQ (reference sequence). The CDR3 DNA reads TGTGCTAGCAGCCCGGACAGGGCGGGCGGGGAGCTGTTTTTT. Translated, it gives CASSPDRAGGELFF.

The rearrangement links TRBV7-9 to TRBJ2-1; D may correspond to TRBD1 or TRBD2 (6 bases each). The V end was cut by 5 bases, the J end by 10 bases, with 24 bases between. The germline CDR1 and CDR2 sequences are SEHNR and FQNEAQ (reference sequence). The CDR3 runs 16 residues. CDR3 nucleotides: TGTGCCAGCAGCCAAGGGGGGCAGGGGCCCTCCACCGAGCAGTTCTTC. Encoded protein: CASSQGGQGPSTEQFF.

The V gene is TRBV6-5, the J gene TRBJ1-5, with D perhaps TRBD1 (5 bases). Trimming shortened V by 6 bases and J by 3 bases, and 15 bases separated the two germline ends. Germline V CDR1 and CDR2: MNHEY, SVGAGI. CDR3 length: 15 residues. CDR3 in DNA: TGTGCCAGCAGCCCCGGGACTGGCACCAATCAGCCCCAGCATTTT. This gives the protein CASSPGTGTNQPQHF.

This chain joins TRBV11-2 and TRBJ2-7, with 7 bases matching TRBD1. V lost 6 bases and J lost 0; bases outside the gene matches: 2. This CDR3 comprises 13 residues. Germline CDR1 and CDR2: SGHAT and FQNNGV. CDR3 nucleotides: TGTGCCAGCAGTTGGGACAGCTCCTACGAGCAGTACTTC. It yields the protein CASSWDSSYEQYF.

The genes are TRBV6-6 and TRBJ1-2, with no clear D. Germline V CDR1 and CDR2: MNHNY, SVGAGI (reference sequence). Trimming pared 0 bases from V and 8 bases from J, leaving 4 bases between. The CDR3 spans 11 residues. The CDR3 spells CASSYSKGYTF. In DNA form, the CDR3 reads TGTGCCAGCAGTTACTCGAAAGGCTACACCTTC.

The rearrangement joins TRBV6-5 to TRBJ2-7; D gene uncertain. The germline CDR1 and CDR2 sequences are MNHEY and SVGAGI. CDR3 length: 13 amino acids. The V and J ends lost 6 bases and 2 bases respectively, with 11 bases between them. Written as DNA, the CDR3 is TGTGCCAGCAGACGTTCTCACCCCTACGAGCAGTACTTC. Its translation is CASRRSHPYEQYF.

This chain links TRBV11-2 with TRBJ1-3; D unclear. Trimming cost V 1 base and J 2 bases, with 12 bases left between them. Germline CDR1 is SGHAT and CDR2 is FQNNGV. This CDR3 spans 16 amino acids. The chain's CDR3 is CASSLGPKGTGNTIYF. CDR3 coding DNA: TGTGCCAGCAGCTTAGGGCCCAAGGGTACTGGAAACACCATATATTTT. Variable domain in full (rest from reference TRBV11-2 and TRBJ1-3): EAGVAQSPRYKIIEKRQSVAFWCNPISGHATLYWYQQILGQGPKLLIQFQNNGVVDDSQLPKDRFSAERLKGVDSTLKIQPAKLEDSAVYLCASSLGPKGTGNTIYFGEGSWLTVV.

V gene TRBV27 combines with J gene TRBJ2-1; D is uncertain. The CDR3 sequence is 13 residues long. V was shortened by 6 bases and J by 4 bases, with 10 bases between the two germline ends. Germline V gene data show CDR1 as MNHEY and CDR2 as SMNVEV (reference sequence). The CDR3 nucleotides are TGTGCCAGCAGATTGCCCGATTACAATGAGCAGTTCTTC. As protein: CASRLPDYNEQFF.

The sample holds one count of this clone. The V gene is TRBV30, the J gene TRBJ1-5, with D perhaps matching TRBD1 (5 bases). Looked up from germline, CDR1 is GTSNPN and CDR2 is SVGIG (reference sequence). Between the trimmed V and J ends, which lost 2 bases and 3 bases, there was a span of 14 bases. The CDR3 is 15 amino acids. CDR3 in amino acids: CAWSSQGLFNQPQHF. The DNA for the CDR3 is TGTGCCTGGAGTAGTCAGGGCCTGTTCAATCAGCCCCAGCATTTT.

In its sample, this clone was seen once. V is TRBV4-1 and J is TRBJ2-1; no clear D. In germline, CDR1 is MGHRA, CDR2 YSYEKL. Trimming cost V 3 bases and J 7 bases, with 13 bases left between them. This CDR3 is built from 14 residues. This CDR3 is CASSQDPLPNEQFF. In nucleotides, the CDR3 is TGCGCCAGCAGCCAGGACCCACTTCCGAATGAGCAGTTCTTC.

V is TRBV11-2 and J is TRBJ1-4; D is undetermined. Per the germline V gene, CDR1 is SGHAT and CDR2 is FQNNGV. V lost 0 bases and J lost 7, with 9 bases in between. The CDR3 totals 14 residues. The DNA for the CDR3 is TGTGCCAGCAGCTTAGAGAGTCCCAGTGAAAAACTGTTTTTT. Protein product: CASSLESPSEKLFF.

The chain couples TRBV6-2 or TRBV6-3 to TRBJ1-5; 7 positions agree with TRBD1. The CDR3 runs 14 residues. The ends lost 4 bases at V and 4 bases at J; junction bases unmatched: 4. From germline, CDR1 is MNHEY and CDR2 SVGEGT. The CDR3 DNA follows: TGTGCCAGCAGTTCTGACAGGGTGAATCAGCCCCAGCATTTT. It codes for CASSSDRVNQPQHF.

The V and J genes are TRBV6-5 and TRBJ1-2, with 7 bases identical to TRBD1. This CDR3 is 14 amino acids long. CDR1 and CDR2 (germline): MNHEY, SVGAGI. J gave up 4 bases and V 3 bases, and 5 bases lay outside the gene matches. This CDR3 reads CASSYDRDSYGYTF. CDR3 DNA sequence: TGTGCCAGCAGTTATGACCGGGACAGCTATGGCTACACCTTC.

The CDR3 sequence is CASSDAGGRPETQYF. CDR3 DNA sequence: TGTGCCAGCTCCGATGCGGGGGGTCGGCCGGAGACCCAGTACTTC. This rearrangement joins TRBV5-4 to TRBJ2-5; 8 bases map to TRBD2. Per the germline V gene, CDR1 is SGHNT and CDR2 is YYREEE (reference sequence). The CDR3 length is 15 residues. Trimming removed 7 bases from V and 5 bases from J; junction bases left unmatched: 13.

The chain joins TRBV10-3 to TRBJ2-1, with 7 positions matching TRBD1. Trimming at V came to 1 base and at J to 7 bases, leaving 10 bases not matched to a gene. Germline CDR1 is ENHRY and CDR2 is SYGVKD. The CDR3 runs 16 residues. The CDR3, as DNA: TGTGCCATCAGTGAGTTCGCCGTACAGGGGAAAAATGAGCAGTTCTTC. This translates into CAISEFAVQGKNEQFF.

CDR3 residues: CASSLGTGGVYEQYF. The CDR3 DNA reads as TGTGCCAGCAGCTTAGGGACAGGGGGCGTCTACGAGCAGTACTTC. The chain has TRBV7-2 and TRBJ2-7; 11 positions match TRBD1. In germline, CDR1 is SGHTA, CDR2 FQGNSA. This CDR3 is 15 amino acids long. Trimming removed 1 base from V and 3 bases from J; junction bases left unmatched: 2. Filled out from reference TRBV7-2 and TRBJ2-7, the complete variable domain reads GAGVSQSPSNKVTEKGKDVELRCDPISGHTALYWYRQSLGQGLEFLIYFQGNSAPDKSGLPSDRFSAERTGGSVSTLTIQRTQQEDSAVYLCASSLGTGGVYEQYFGPGTRLTVT.

V usage is TRBV25-1 and J usage is TRBJ2-7, with a possible D match to TRBD2 (6 bases). The V gene lost 6 bases and the J gene lost 4 bases, with 16 bases spanning the gap. CDR3 length: 14 amino acids. Germline-derived CDR1 and CDR2 are MGHDK and SYGVNS. The CDR3, as DNA: TGTGCCAGCAGCCCGCAAGGACGGGGGTACGAGCAGTACTTC. It yields the protein CASSPQGRGYEQYF.

The genes are TRBV5-1 and TRBJ1-6; the match to TRBD1 covers 12 bases. Per the germline V gene, CDR1 is SGHRS and CDR2 is YFSETQ. The junction had 5 bases not matched to a gene; V was cut back by 4 bases and J by 3 bases. The CDR3 is made up of 17 amino acids. The CDR3: CASSPGQGAVYNSPLHF. CDR3 DNA: TGCGCCAGCAGCCCGGGACAGGGGGCAGTCTATAATTCACCCCTCCACTTT.

This rearrangement joins TRBV29-1 to TRBJ2-7; D not resolved. Deletions cut 6 bases from V and 1 base from J, with 10 bases between. Looked up from germline, CDR1 is SQVTM and CDR2 is ANQGSEA. CDR3 size: 12 residues. In DNA, the CDR3 is TGCAGCGTCGGCTCGGCTTCCTACGAGCAGTACTTC. This encodes CSVGSASYEQYF.

The chain employs TRBV27 and TRBJ2-1; 14 bases fit TRBD2. V shed 5 bases and J 0 bases; nucleotides not matched to a gene: 3. From germline, CDR1 is MNHEY and CDR2 SMNVEV (reference sequence). The CDR3 runs 17 residues. The CDR3 coding sequence is TGTGCCAGCAGTGCCGGGACTAGCGGGAGCTCCTACAATGAGCAGTTCTTC. This translates into CASSAGTSGSSYNEQFF.

This rearrangement joins TRBV7-2 to TRBJ1-5; 8 nucleotides match TRBD1. The CDR3 loop spans 16 amino acids. Per germline, CDR1 SGHTA and CDR2 FQGNSA. Trimming removed 5 bases from V and 6 bases from J; junction bases left unmatched: 12. The DNA of the CDR3 is TGTGCCAGCAGCCGGGGGGCGGACAGGGTACGTCAGCCCCAGCATTTT. Its protein is CASSRGADRVRQPQHF.

The V call is TRBV5-8, the J call TRBJ2-7; possibly TRBD1 or TRBD2 for D (5 bases each). The V gene lost 4 bases and the J gene lost 2 bases, with 13 bases spanning the gap. This CDR3 has 14 residues. Germline V gene data show CDR1 as SGHTS and CDR2 as YDEGEE. The CDR3: CASSPTAVPYEQYF. The CDR3 DNA follows: TGTGCCAGCAGCCCGACAGCGGTACCCTACGAGCAGTACTTC.

The chain uses TRBV9 and TRBJ1-2; D is perhaps TRBD1 (5 bases). The ends were cut back, 2 bases at V and 5 bases at J, with 10 bases in the middle. The V gene's germline CDR1 is SGDLS and CDR2 YYNGEE. The CDR3 has 13 amino acids. CDR3 loop: CASSVLGGYGYTF. CDR3 DNA sequence: TGTGCCAGCAGCGTTCTGGGGGGTTATGGCTACACCTTC.